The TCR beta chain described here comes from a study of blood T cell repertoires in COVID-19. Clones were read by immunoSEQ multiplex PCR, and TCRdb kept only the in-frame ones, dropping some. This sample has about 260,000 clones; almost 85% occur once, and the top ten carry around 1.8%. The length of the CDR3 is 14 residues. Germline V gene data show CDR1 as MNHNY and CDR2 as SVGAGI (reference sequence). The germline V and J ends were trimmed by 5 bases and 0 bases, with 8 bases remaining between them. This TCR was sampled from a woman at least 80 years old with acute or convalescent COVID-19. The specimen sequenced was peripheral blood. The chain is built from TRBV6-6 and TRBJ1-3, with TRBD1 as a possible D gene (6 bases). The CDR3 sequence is CASSQTGSGNTIYF. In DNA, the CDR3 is TGTGCCAGCAGTCAGACAGGCTCTGGAAACACCATATATTTT.